This entry features one TCR beta chain sequence. It lacks a known antigen. Base qualities are not recorded, but no much larger clone differs from it by a single base. From a lookup of the germline V gene, CDR1 and CDR2 are MNHEY and SVGAGI. From cysteine to phenylalanine, the CDR3 is 15 amino acids long. The DNA shown is the 45-base CDR3, in frame from base 1. V loses 6 bases at its end and J loses 1 base; junction bases beyond the gene matches: 5. Genomic DNA was isolated from the sorted cells so that the TCRbeta CDR3 region could be sequenced. The immunoSEQ Assay was used to sequence the TCRbeta CDR3 regions. TCRdb took this table from immuneACCESS and kept in-frame rearrangements with V and J called. Such tables lack part of the clones; where checked against another copy, unresolved V genes explain under half of the gap, and the rest is unexplained. The sample has about 94,000 clones on record, about nine tenths of them singletons. Of the sample, under 0.35% falls within the top ten clones.

The sample comes from a study of OX40 agonist ivuxolimab in advanced cancers. Notes on the research overall: The costimulatory receptor OX40 (CD134) was targeted by ivuxolimab, a fully human IgG2 agonistic monoclonal antibody. The paper covers the monotherapy dose-escalation part of the phase I ivuxolimab trial, which included N ≈ 50 patients. Peripheral TCRbeta sequencing aimed to test whether ivuxolimab altered TCR sequence diversity and caused clonal T-cell expansion. In the dose-escalation cohort, 75% to 85% of patients were male, and the mean age was roughly 60 years with a range of 23 to 79. Among the roughly 50 dose-escalation patients, about 20 had hepatocellular carcinoma, about 15 melanoma, 9 renal cell carcinoma and 9 head and neck cancer. Partial responses were achieved by three dose-escalation patients, of whom one had hepatocellular carcinoma and two had cutaneous melanoma. Intravenous ivuxolimab was administered to patients every 2 weeks at six dose levels: 0.01, 0.1, 0.3, 1.5, 3 and 10 mg/kg. Prior anti-PD-1, anti-PD-L1 or anti-CTLA-4 therapy was permitted, and 40% to 50% of dose-escalation patients had received checkpoint inhibitors. What the research found in general, with its limitations: At doses from 0.1 to 3.0 mg/kg, clonal expansion was seen in both CD4+ and CD8+ blood T cells between baseline and week 6. On average, CD8+ T cells showed more expanded clones than CD4+ T cells after ivuxolimab. The antigen specificity of the clonally expanded peripheral T cells was not determined. Low levels of normalized T-cell clonal expansion were also seen in some patients who did not respond. In the 0.1-3.0 mg/kg groups, partial responders were among the patients with the lowest normalized peripheral clonal expansion, particularly in CD8+ T cells.

Patients with autoimmune disease history or receiving systemic immunosuppression were excluded from the trial. Peripheral blood for TCR sequencing was drawn from every dose cohort at baseline, at cycle 4 day 1 and at cycle 7 day 1. Samples were obtained from an open-label, multicenter, first-in-human phase I dose-escalation trial of ivuxolimab. The trial enrolled adults with locally advanced or metastatic head and neck squamous cell, hepatocellular, melanoma or renal cell carcinoma. Before TCR sequencing, CD4+ T cells and CD8+ T cells were sorted from peripheral blood as separate populations. The chain was built from TRBV6-5 and TRBJ1-2, with 10 central nucleotides matching TRBD1. The specimen was CD4+ or CD8+ T cells sorted from blood, collected in a trial of the OX40 agonist ivuxolimab. The source of this sequence is an adult with an advanced solid tumor such as melanoma, head and neck, liver or kidney cancer. The CDR3 amino acid sequence is: CASSWDRGGNYGYTF. The nucleotide sequence reads as follows: TGTGCCAGCAGCTGGGACAGGGGCGGTAACTATGGCTACACCTTC.